The 23 T cell receptor beta chains in this list originate from one sample, sequenced in a study of OX40 agonist ivuxolimab in advanced cancers. Sequencing used immunoSEQ multiplex PCR; TCRdb keeps in-frame clones, though not all of them. The sample lists roughly 53,000 clones; roughly 84% were seen once. The source was CD4+ or CD8+ T cells sorted from blood, collected in a trial of the OX40 agonist ivuxolimab. The receptors here all came from an adult with an advanced solid tumor such as melanoma, head and neck, liver or kidney cancer.

This rearrangement joins TRBV13 to TRBJ2-7, with 14 bases identical to TRBD2. Germline CDR1 reads PRHDT; CDR2 reads FYEKMQ (reference sequence). The CDR3 totals 16 residues. With V trimmed by 0 bases and J by 3 bases, 1 base remained unmatched. The CDR3 DNA is TGTGCCAGCAGCTTAGGGGGACTAGCGGGAGTCTACGAGCAGTACTTC. Translated, it gives CASSLGGLAGVYEQYF.

The chain recombines TRBV19 with TRBJ2-5, with TRBD2 identical over 11 bases. Germline V lookup: CDR1 LNHDA, CDR2 SQIVND (reference sequence). J lost 4 bases, V lost 5 bases, and 15 bases had no gene match. The CDR3 totals 18 residues. Written as DNA, the CDR3 is TGTGCCAGTAGTCCCCGACTAGCGGGGTCTGGGGTAGGAGAGACCCAGTACTTC. Protein sequence: CASSPRLAGSGVGETQYF.

This chain links TRBV7-9 with TRBJ1-6; the D gene is possibly TRBD1 (5 bases). CDR1 SEHNR and CDR2 FQNEAQ come from the germline V gene (reference sequence). This CDR3 contains 15 residues. The ends were cut back, 2 bases at V and 7 bases at J, with 12 bases in the middle. The DNA of the CDR3 is TGTGCCAGCAGCTTAAAACTAGGGGAGAATTCACCCCTCCACTTT. This encodes CASSLKLGENSPLHF.

In this sample, this clone turned up once. Its ends do not fully match the called genes, so a read error is possible. This chain links TRBV28 with TRBJ1-1; D remains ambiguous. Per the germline V gene, CDR1 is MDHEN and CDR2 is SYDVKM. CDR3 length equals 12 residues. Here the CDR3 reads CASSFLNSEAFF. DNA for the CDR3: TGTGCCAGCAGTTTCTTAAACAGTGAAGCTTTCTTT. Based on the CDR3 plus reference TRBV28 and TRBJ1-1, the full variable domain is DVKVTQSSRYLVKRTGEKVFLECVQDMDHENMFWYRQDPGLGLRLIYFSYDVKMKEKGDIPEGYSVSREKKERFSLILESASTNQTSMYLCASSFLNSEAFFGQGTRLTVV.

DNA of the CDR3: TGTGCCAGCAGTCTACCGGGACAGGTCTATGGCTACACCTTC. This translates into CASSLPGQVYGYTF. The chain recombines TRBV6-5 with TRBJ1-2; 8 bases are shared with TRBD1. The CDR3 runs to 14 residues. J was trimmed by 4 bases and V by 5 bases; bases with no gene match: 6. Germline loops: CDR1 MNHEY, CDR2 SVGAGI.

In its sample, this clone is medium-sized. The chain employs TRBV28 and TRBJ1-1; 8 bases are shared with TRBD1. V shed 4 bases and J 11 bases; nucleotides not matched to a gene: 6. CDR3 length equals 12 residues. Germline V gene lookup returns CDR1 MDHEN and CDR2 SYDVKM. DNA for the CDR3: TGTGCCAGCAGTTCCGAGACAGGGGTGGCTTTCTTT. It specifies CASSSETGVAFF.

About this clone: Only one base separates this from a far larger clonotype, so it likely reflects a read error. The chain couples TRBV5-6 to TRBJ1-1; D unclear. The germline V gene has CDR1 SGHDT and CDR2 YYEEEE. The length of the CDR3 is 14 residues. Deletions cut 1 base from V and 5 bases from J, with 12 bases between. For the CDR3, the DNA is TGTGCCAGCAGCTTGAGAACCGGTAAGACTGAAGCTTTCTTT. Protein product: CASSLRTGKTEAFF.

This chain uses TRBV9 with TRBJ2-3; D possibly matches TRBD1 or TRBD2 (7 bases each). The V gene lost 4 bases and the J gene lost 0 bases, with 12 bases spanning the gap. This CDR3 comprises 15 residues. CDR1 SGDLS and CDR2 YYNGEE come from the germline V gene. The CDR3: CASSPGGLSTDTQYF. The CDR3 nucleotides are TGTGCCAGCAGCCCAGGGGGACTAAGCACAGATACGCAGTATTTT.

The chain is built from TRBV7-3 and TRBJ1-1, with a tentative D call TRBD1 (5 bases). Germline CDR1 SGHTA, CDR2 FQGTGA. Trimming left V 0 bases short and J 4 bases short, with 6 bases between. The CDR3 consists of 13 residues. The CDR3 coding sequence is TGTGCCAGCAGCTTAACGGGACTCACTGAAGCTTTCTTT. Its protein is CASSLTGLTEAFF.

The sample holds a few counts of this clone. V is TRBV5-1 and J is TRBJ2-7; 7 nucleotides line up with TRBD1. The germline gives CDR1 SGHRS, CDR2 YFSETQ. There are 14 residues in the CDR3. V was pared by 4 bases and J by 3 bases, with 7 bases of the junction left unmatched. As DNA, the CDR3 is TGCGCCAGCAGCCCAAGGACAGGAATCTACGAGCAGTACTTC. This gives the protein CASSPRTGIYEQYF.

This clone has a single count. The chain links TRBV18 to TRBJ1-1; tentative D call: TRBD1 (5 bases). CDR3 size: 15 residues. Germline V gives CDR1 KGHSH, CDR2 LQKENI. Trimming pared 1 base from V and 0 bases from J, leaving 9 bases between. The CDR3 region is CASSPRAGLNTEAFF. CDR3 nucleotides: TGTGCCAGCTCACCACGAGCAGGGCTGAACACTGAAGCTTTCTTT.

The genes are TRBV28 and TRBJ1-2; maybe TRBD1 (5 bases). This CDR3 comprises 14 residues. CDR1 is MDHEN and CDR2 is SYDVKM in the germline V gene. Trimming took 6 bases from V and 4 from J, leaving 15 bases between them. This CDR3 reads CASRPGGTLYGYTF. The CDR3 DNA is TGTGCCAGCAGACCGGGGGGGACCCTCTATGGCTACACCTTC.

This clone has just one count. J is TRBJ2-2 and V is TRBV18; 12 bases are a match to TRBD2. The CDR3 is 18 residues long. V was pared by 2 bases and J by 2 bases, with 6 bases of the junction left unmatched. In germline, CDR1 is KGHSH, CDR2 LQKENI. CDR3 sequence: CASSPATSGRPNTGELFF. CDR3 in DNA: TGTGCCAGCTCACCAGCAACTAGCGGGAGGCCAAACACCGGGGAGCTGTTTTTT.

J is TRBJ2-1 and V is TRBV6-1; TRBD2 aligns across 8 bases. CDR1 is MNHNS and CDR2 is SASEGT in the germline V gene. The junction had 8 bases not matched to a gene; V was cut back by 3 bases and J by 10 bases. The CDR3 totals 14 residues. CDR3 amino acids: CASSDSGGKREQFF. The CDR3 DNA sequence: TGTGCCAGCAGTGACTCGGGAGGGAAAAGAGAGCAGTTCTTC.

The chain links TRBV28 to TRBJ2-7, with D maybe TRBD2 (7 bases). This CDR3 has 13 residues. Germline V CDR1 and CDR2: MDHEN, SYDVKM. Trimming shortened V by 6 bases and J by 5 bases, and 14 bases separated the two germline ends. CDR3 sequence (DNA): TGTGCCAGCAGGATCCGCGGGGGCCACGAGCAGTACTTC. Protein: CASRIRGGHEQYF.

This clone has a single count. The chain uses TRBV7-2 and TRBJ1-1, with TRBD1 matching 9 bases. This CDR3 contains 14 residues. Germline V gene data show CDR1 as SGHTA and CDR2 as FQGNSA. J gave up 6 bases and V 5 bases, and 7 bases lay outside the gene matches. The CDR3 DNA follows: TGTGCCAGCAGCAACGACAGGGGGATGCCTGAAGCTTTCTTT. Translation gives CASSNDRGMPEAFF.

In this sample, this clone turned up once. V usage is TRBV6-5 and J usage is TRBJ1-1, with D possibly TRBD1 on 5 matching bases. CDR3 length: 14 residues. V lost 6 bases and J lost 4, with 15 bases in between. Germline values: CDR1 MNHEY, CDR2 SVGAGI. CDR3: CASSRGAVSTEAFF. The DNA of the CDR3 is TGTGCCAGCAGCCGAGGGGCGGTTAGCACTGAAGCTTTCTTT.

The rearrangement links TRBV7-9 to TRBJ1-1; possibly TRBD1 for D (6 bases). Trimming removed 4 bases at V and 1 base at J, with 16 bases between. CDR1 is SEHNR and CDR2 is FQNEAQ in the germline V gene (reference sequence). This CDR3 comprises 16 residues. The CDR3 DNA sequence: TGTGCCAGCAGCTACCCGGGGGCAGCGGAGAACACTGAAGCTTTCTTT. This sequence encodes CASSYPGAAENTEAFF.

The J gene is TRBJ1-3, the V gene TRBV6-5; 8 bases align to TRBD1. The V gene end was trimmed by 5 bases and the J gene end by 16 bases; junction bases not matched to a gene: 16. The CDR3 is 14 residues long. Per the germline V gene, CDR1 is MNHEY and CDR2 is SVGAGI. The CDR3 sequence is CASSARSGGAEWYF. The CDR3 coding sequence is TGTGCCAGCAGTGCCCGGTCAGGGGGCGCCGAGTGGTATTTT.

V and J are TRBV6-1 and TRBJ1-6, with D maybe TRBD1 (5 bases). From germline, CDR1 is MNHNS and CDR2 SASEGT. V lost 4 bases and J lost 19, with 14 bases in between. CDR3 size: 11 residues. The CDR3 loop reads CASSADRLKHF. CDR3 DNA sequence: TGTGCCAGCAGTGCAGACAGACTAAAGCACTTT.

The V gene is TRBV7-2, the J gene TRBJ2-1, with D tentatively TRBD2 (6 bases). The CDR3 is 15 residues long. Trimming took off 2 bases at V and 5 bases at J, with 13 bases between the two ends. Germline V gene sequence: CDR1 SGHTA, CDR2 FQGNSA. CDR3 DNA sequence: TGTGCCAGCAGCTTAAGGTGGGGCGGGGACAATGAGCAGTTCTTC. Residues: CASSLRWGGDNEQFF. Full variable domain (missing parts from reference TRBV7-2 and TRBJ2-1): GAGVSQSPSNKVTEKGKDVELRCDPISGHTALYWYRQSLGQGLEFLIYFQGNSAPDKSGLPSDRFSAERTGGSVSTLTIQRTQQEDSAVYLCASSLRWGGDNEQFFGPGTRLTVL.

V usage is TRBV14 and J usage is TRBJ1-1, with D uncertain. V shed 5 bases and J shed 4 bases, with 8 bases lying between them. The CDR3 spans 12 residues. Germline-derived CDR1 and CDR2 are SGHDN and FVKESK. CDR3 protein: CASSVVITEAFF. The CDR3 coding sequence is TGTGCCAGCAGCGTCGTGATCACTGAAGCTTTCTTT. The full variable domain, in which reference TRBV14 and TRBJ1-1 provide the parts outside the CDR3, is EAGVTQFPSHSVIEKGQTVTLRCDPISGHDNLYWYRRVMGKEIKFLLHFVKESKQDESGMPNNRFLAERTGGTYSTLKVQPAELEDSGVYFCASSVVITEAFFGQGTRLTVV.

This chain joins TRBV14 and TRBJ2-5, with D perhaps TRBD2 (6 bases). Germline V gene sequence: CDR1 SGHDN, CDR2 FVKESK. CDR3 size: 17 residues. V lost 0 bases to trimming and J lost 5 bases, with 19 bases between them. The DNA for the CDR3 is TGTGCCAGCAGCCAAGATGTGGCGGGACGAGGGTCGGAGACCCAGTACTTC. As protein: CASSQDVAGRGSETQYF.